This T cell receptor (beta chain) was identified in a study of beta chain features in type 1 diabetes (dated by TCRdb to 2017 to 2018). For the wider study: Mean age, gender distribution, total cell number and subset yield were not different between patients and healthy donors. Regulatory and stem cell-like memory subsets were obtained from only 8 patients and roughly 8 healthy donors, while naive and central memory subsets were obtained from all 30 or so donors. A total of 90 million to 120 million sorted cells were examined across all samples, and a strong correlation was observed between cell number per subset and RNA yield. The study compared the TCRB repertoires of sorted circulating CD4+ T cell subsets in recently diagnosed type 1 diabetes patients with those in matched healthy donors. Points the paper makes about the study in general: PCR might favor shorter templates, but patient and control samples were amplified and corrected together, so any skew would affect both groups equally. Naive, central memory and regulatory TCRB repertoires appeared to be more similar among patients than among healthy donors. Patients with type 1 diabetes made fewer insertions and deleted more nucleotides at VDJ recombination sites, implying thymic rearrangement abnormalities. Because cDNA was sequenced instead of genomic DNA, activated cells with high expression could be over-represented, although the groups did not differ in activation or CD3 levels. HLA sub-analyses involved small numbers of individuals, so any influence of HLA type on TCRB rearrangement remained unresolved. A moderate but significant shortening of TCRB CDR3 length was observed in type 1 diabetes patients in all four CD4+ subsets.

Each donor gave one peripheral blood draw, averaging roughly 0.11 L, which was collected into heparinised tubes. A BD FACSAria II and a panel including CD45RO, CCR7, CD25, CD127, CD95 and CD27 were used to sort naive, central memory, regulatory and stem cell-like memory CD4+ T cells. Every sorted population had a purity above 95%. PBMCs were separated immediately by Lymphoprep density gradient centrifugation and were stained directly, without being cultured. Samples were stained and sorted in pairs, with one healthy donor and one patient per experiment, so that batch effects were minimized. The entire amount of isolated RNA was reverse transcribed using the High Capacity cDNA Reverse Transcription Kit, so the sequenced TCRB transcripts were expressed ones. Deep immunoSEQ sequencing was applied to naive, central memory and regulatory T cell samples, giving an average of around 3.4 million total reads per sample. Sorted cells were lysed in RLT buffer and RNA was extracted with DNase-treated RNeasy Micro or Mini kits, depending on cell number. Each cell subset was processed separately to prevent cross-contamination, with patient and healthy donor samples processed together. The immunoSEQ multiplex PCR was used to amplify TCRB sequences from cDNA, yielding 87-bp fragments that span the CDR3 region. Amplicons were sequenced on the Illumina HiSeq platform. Turning to the authors' computational methods: Synthetic template baselines were used to correct PCR bias computationally, reads within Hamming distance 2 were collapsed, and singletons that could not be merged were discarded. Reads were aligned to IMGT to assign V, D and J genes, CDR3 length, and insertions or deletions at six rearrangement sites. Clonotype counts were normalized to sorted cell number within each subset before computing true diversity and Gini coefficients with the tcR R package. Repertoire sharing was quantified using the overlap coefficient calculated on TCRB nucleotide sequences. Held by TCRdb, this immuneACCESS table contains in-frame sequences only and omits some clones. Under half of the omission traces to an unresolved V gene where checked; the cause of the rest is unknown. V and J calls and clone size are given by that table; D and trimming were obtained from the DNA. The sample table holds around 130,000 clones, of which around 17% were seen once. The ten largest clones take up approximately 2.3% of the sample.

This clone has just a few counts. Its recognized antigen is unknown. Base qualities are not provided; no much larger clone lies one nucleotide away. The germline V gene encodes CDR1 LGHNA and CDR2 YNFKEQ. From cysteine to phenylalanine, the CDR3 is 18 amino acids long. The only DNA kept is the CDR3, 54 bases in frame from the first base. V and J are trimmed by 0 bases and 1 base, and the gene matches miss 9 bases of the junction. The chain is made from TRBV4-2 and TRBJ2-3, with 8 middle bases fitting TRBD2. The TCR sequence derives from a man aged 30 to 39 with type 1 diabetes. Sequences were obtained from central memory CD4+ T cells from blood. The nucleotides are TGTGCCAGCAGCCAAGATTCTCCCAGCGGGGGCCGCACAGATACGCAGTATTTT. Translation gives CASSQDSPSGGRTDTQYF.